The 5 T cell receptor beta chains given below trace back to one sample, sequenced in a study of identical twins. TCRdb reprocessed the 5' RACE reads with MiXCR, giving one entry per CDR3 protein. The sample holds around 960,000 distinct CDR3 sequences, about 12% seen once. This sample also belongs to another study, concerning yellow fever vaccine responses in identical twins.

The specimen was PBMCs. All receptors come from a woman between 18 and 30 years old in good health.

This clonotype was recorded a few times. V is TRBV29-1 and J is TRBJ2-5, with TRBD1 matching over 7 bases. The CDR3 spans 14 residues. The germline V gene encodes CDR1 SQVTM and CDR2 ANQGSEA. Trimming cost V 7 bases and J 2 bases; bases outside gene matches: 10. The CDR3 loop is CSALRGRLQETQYF. The CDR3 nucleotides read TGCAGCGCCCTAAGGGGGCGGCTACAAGAGACCCAGTACTTC.

The chain is built from TRBV5-1 and TRBJ1-5, with D maybe TRBD1 (5 bases). The CDR3 contains 19 residues. V lost 4 bases, J lost 2 bases, and 25 bases lay in between. Germline lookup yields CDR1 SGHRS and CDR2 YFSETQ. CDR3 nucleotides: TGCGCCAGCAGCGACGTCTCGGGGCACACCGGTTATGGCAATCAGCCCCAGCATTTT. As protein: CASSDVSGHTGYGNQPQHF.

This clonotype was observed a handful of times. The chain couples TRBV6-5 to TRBJ1-5; D not certain. CDR3 length: 14 amino acids. The germline V and J ends were trimmed by 2 bases and 3 bases, with 8 bases remaining between them. Germline V CDR1 and CDR2: MNHEY, SVGAGI. For the CDR3, the DNA is TGTGCCAGCAGTTACGTACAAAACAATCAGCCCCAGCATTTT. It translates to CASSYVQNNQPQHF.

This clonotype was seen a few times. The rearrangement links TRBV5-1 to TRBJ2-6, with a possible D match to TRBD1 (6 bases). Germline V gives CDR1 SGHRS, CDR2 YFSETQ. Between the trimmed V and J ends, which lost 2 bases and 1 base, there was a span of 13 bases. The CDR3 is 17 amino acids. The CDR3 is CASSFSEGGSGANVLTF. The CDR3, as DNA: TGCGCCAGCAGCTTTTCGGAAGGGGGTTCTGGGGCCAACGTCCTGACTTTC.

This clonotype was observed many times. The chain uses TRBV24-1 and TRBJ1-1, with D unclear. Germline CDR1 is KGHDR and CDR2 is SFDVKD. The V and J ends lost 4 bases and 6 bases respectively, with 11 bases between them. This CDR3 has 13 residues. The CDR3 reads CATSDGQRAEAFF. DNA for the CDR3: TGTGCCACCAGTGACGGCCAGAGGGCTGAAGCTTTCTTT.